Sequencing of this T cell receptor (beta chain) was carried out in a study of T cell responses to AZD1222 COVID-19 vaccine. Points from the study as a whole: Once two AZD1222 doses were given, Spike-specific TCR breadth and depth went up. Seropositive status at baseline applied to only six AZD1222 recipients.

V trimming: 4 bases; J trimming: 6 bases; junction bases outside the gene matches: 6. This CDR3 contains 15 residues. CDR1 and CDR2 (germline): LGHDT, YNNKEL (reference sequence). Assay used: immunoSEQ multiplex PCR; TCRdb lists only in-frame clones, some missing. The data hold 80,000 to 85,000 clones, with 75% to 95% observed a single time. Comments on this clone: The antigen is unknown.

The clonotype was recovered from an adult who received the AZD1222 COVID-19 vaccine. The V gene is TRBV3-1 (or the pseudogene TRBV3-2), the J gene TRBJ1-4; 9 bases are shared with TRBD1. Sequencing used peripheral blood, obtained 28 days after the second AZD1222 dose. The CDR3 protein is CASSLQGAVYEKLFF. CDR3 bases: TGTGCCAGCAGCCTACAGGGGGCGGTATATGAAAAACTGTTTTTT.